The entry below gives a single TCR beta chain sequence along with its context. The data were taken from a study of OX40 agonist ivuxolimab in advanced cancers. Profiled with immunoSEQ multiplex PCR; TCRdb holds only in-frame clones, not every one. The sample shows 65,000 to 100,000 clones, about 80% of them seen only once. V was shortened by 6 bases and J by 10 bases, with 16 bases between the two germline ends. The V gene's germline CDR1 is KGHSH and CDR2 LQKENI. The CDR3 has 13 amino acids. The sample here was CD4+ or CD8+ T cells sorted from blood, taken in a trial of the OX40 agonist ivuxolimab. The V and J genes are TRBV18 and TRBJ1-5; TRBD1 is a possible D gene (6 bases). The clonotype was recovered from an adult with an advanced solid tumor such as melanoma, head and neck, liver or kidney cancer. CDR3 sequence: CASSRTATRPQHF. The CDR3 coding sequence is TGTGCCAGCTCGCGGACAGCGACGAGACCCCAGCATTTT.